One sample yielded the 21 T cell receptor beta chains listed below, sequenced in a study of shared clonotypes between healthy human individuals. The naive CD8 subset, CD45RO-negative cells positively selected for CCR7, excluded terminally differentiated effector memory CD45RA+ cells. The assay was immunoSEQ multiplex PCR, and TCRdb's table has in-frame clones only and misses some. The table records more than 2 million clones, around 95% of them present only once. Input material: naive CD8+ T cells from PBMCs. These receptors all come from a man aged 18 to 30 in good health. Some clones in this sample may be carry-over from other donors' samples.

The chain carries TRBV10-3 and TRBJ2-5; 7 nucleotides line up with TRBD2. Germline loops: CDR1 ENHRY, CDR2 SYGVKD. The CDR3 loop spans 16 amino acids. V dropped 5 bases and J dropped 1; count of bases not matched to a gene: 10. The CDR3 sequence is CAISWGGTLFQETQYF. In DNA, the CDR3 is TGTGCCATCAGTTGGGGAGGGACTCTCTTCCAAGAGACCCAGTACTTC.

This clone was seen just once. This chain uses TRBV6-4 with TRBJ2-1; 7 bases agree with TRBD1. The CDR3 sequence is 16 residues long. Germline trimming cut 5 bases from V and 1 base from J; bases unmatched to any gene: 8. Germline V gives CDR1 MRHNA, CDR2 SNTAGT. CDR3 bases: TGTGCCAGCAGTACCTCCGGGACAGTTTCCTACAATGAGCAGTTCTTC. Encoded protein: CASSTSGTVSYNEQFF.

V is TRBV7-2 and J is TRBJ2-3; 12 bases are a match to TRBD2. This CDR3 comprises 17 residues. Germline CDR1 reads SGHTA; CDR2 reads FQGNSA. J lost 0 bases, V lost 5 bases, and 6 bases had no gene match. CDR3 loop: CASSPWTSGISTDTQYF. CDR3 bases: TGTGCCAGCAGCCCTTGGACTAGCGGGATTAGCACAGATACGCAGTATTTT.

CDR3 residues: CASSIGGQPAFF. DNA of the CDR3: TGTGCCAGTAGTATTGGGGGGCAGCCAGCTTTCTTT. The rearrangement links TRBV19 to TRBJ1-1, with D possibly matching TRBD1 (6 bases). The V end lost 3 bases, the J end lost 10 bases, and 12 bases lay between the germline ends. This CDR3 contains 12 residues. Germline CDR1 is LNHDA and CDR2 is SQIVND (reference sequence).

This clone was seen only a few times. The chain employs TRBV5-8 and TRBJ1-5; perhaps TRBD1 as D (5 bases). V was trimmed by 3 bases and J by 5 bases, leaving 12 bases between them. The CDR3 is 14 amino acids. Germline CDR1 and CDR2: SGHTS and YDEGEE. CDR3 sequence (DNA): TGTGCCAGCAGCTCCAGGGACCATTATCAGCCCCAGCATTTT. This gives the protein CASSSRDHYQPQHF.

This clone was counted a single time. This rearrangement joins TRBV5-5 to TRBJ2-2, with 8 bases aligning to TRBD1. Germline V gene lookup returns CDR1 SGHKS and CDR2 YYEKEE (reference sequence). With V trimmed by 2 bases and J by 3 bases, 6 bases remained unmatched. CDR3 size: 16 residues. The CDR3 protein is CASSFGYRGYTGELFF. DNA of the CDR3: TGTGCCAGCAGCTTCGGGTACAGGGGGTACACCGGGGAGCTGTTTTTT.

A single count supports this clone. This sequence joins TRBV28 and TRBJ2-1, with 9 bases that match TRBD2. The V and J ends lost 5 bases and 7 bases, in that order; junction bases with no gene match: 9. Germline V lookup: CDR1 MDHEN, CDR2 SYDVKM. The CDR3 loop spans 15 amino acids. The DNA of the CDR3 is TGTGCCAGCAGTGGGGGAGTAGCGGGAGTTAATGAGCAGTTCTTC. It specifies CASSGGVAGVNEQFF.

This rearrangement joins TRBV28 to TRBJ1-1; D call uncertain. Germline V lookup: CDR1 MDHEN, CDR2 SYDVKM. V was clipped by 3 bases and J by 1 base, with 12 bases between them. The length of the CDR3 is 15 residues. CDR3 sequence (DNA): TGTGCCAGCAGTTTCAGTGTGACCACGAACACTGAAGCTTTCTTT. Translating it yields CASSFSVTTNTEAFF.

The chain uses TRBV7-2 and TRBJ2-6; possibly TRBD2 for D (5 bases). Trimming took off 1 base at V and 1 base at J, with 11 bases between the two ends. Germline-derived CDR1 and CDR2 are SGHTA and FQGNSA. The CDR3 is 17 amino acids. CDR3 in amino acids: CASSLEGDFSGANVLTF. The DNA of the CDR3 is TGTGCCAGCAGCTTAGAGGGAGACTTTTCTGGGGCCAACGTCCTGACTTTC.

The chain has TRBV6-5 and TRBJ1-1; D gene uncertain. The V gene lost 7 bases and the J gene lost 1 base, with 10 bases spanning the gap. The CDR3 loop spans 13 amino acids. Germline assignment: CDR1 MNHEY and CDR2 SVGAGI. CDR3 in amino acids: CASTPHRNTEAFF. In DNA, the CDR3 is TGTGCCAGCACCCCACACAGGAACACTGAAGCTTTCTTT.

As concerns this clone: Other DNA sequences in this specimen translate into the identical CDR3. The rearrangement links TRBV7-9 to TRBJ2-2; D not certain. The CDR3 has 12 residues. Germline CDR1 is SEHNR and CDR2 is FQNEAQ (reference sequence). V lost 1 base, J lost 8 bases, and 5 bases lay in between. The DNA of the CDR3 is TGTGCCAGCAGCTTAGGCCTGGGGGAGCTGTTTTTT. Translated, it gives CASSLGLGELFF.

This clone was recorded only once. This chain joins TRBV2 and TRBJ2-1, with 8 bases matching TRBD2. Per germline, CDR1 SNHLY and CDR2 FYNNEI. This CDR3 has 15 amino acids. Unmatched junction bases numbered 7, after V lost 1 base and J lost 8 bases. The DNA of the CDR3 is TGTGCCAGCAGTGAAGGTCGGGAGGGCCTCGATGAGCAGTTCTTC. It specifies CASSEGREGLDEQFF.

The chain employs TRBV10-2 and TRBJ2-1, with 8 bases lining up with TRBD1. V lost 6 bases to trimming and J lost 8 bases; unmatched junction nucleotides: 6. Germline V CDR1 and CDR2: WSHSY, SAAADI. CDR3 size: 13 residues. The CDR3 bases are TGCGCCAGCAGGGCGGACAGGGTACATGAGCAGTTCTTC. Residues: CASRADRVHEQFF.

The V and J genes are TRBV28 and TRBJ1-2; D remains unclear. Germline values: CDR1 MDHEN, CDR2 SYDVKM. Trimming pared 5 bases from V and 1 base from J, leaving 17 bases between. This CDR3 is 16 amino acids long. DNA for the CDR3: TGTGCCAGCAGTCGAACGGACCGCATTCTTAACTATGGCTACACCTTC. Residues: CASSRTDRILNYGYTF.

This chain links TRBV10-3 with TRBJ2-7, with TRBD2 identical over 8 bases. This CDR3 is built from 12 residues. J was trimmed by 6 bases and V by 10 bases; bases with no gene match: 8. Germline values: CDR1 ENHRY, CDR2 SYGVKD. The CDR3: CATTGTRVEQYF. CDR3 sequence (DNA): TGTGCCACGACCGGGACTAGGGTCGAGCAGTACTTC.

The rearrangement uses TRBV4-3 and TRBJ2-7; D not resolved. Trimming took 1 base from V and 2 from J, leaving 15 bases between them. There are 16 residues in the CDR3. CDR1 and CDR2 (germline): LGHNA, YSLEER. Here the CDR3 DNA reads TGCGCCAGCAGCCAAGTAAGGACCCCGACCCCCTACGAGCAGTACTTC. It specifies CASSQVRTPTPYEQYF.

V gene TRBV7-2 combines with J gene TRBJ2-2; TRBD1 or TRBD2 may be the D gene (5 bases each). V shed 5 bases and J shed 4 bases, with 26 bases lying between them. This CDR3 is built from 19 residues. The germline V gene encodes CDR1 SGHTA and CDR2 FQGNSA. The CDR3, as DNA: TGTGCCAGCAGCATATCGAAGAATTGGGGCTTAGAGGGCACCGGGGAGCTGTTTTTT. Translation: CASSISKNWGLEGTGELFF. The variable domain in full, with the rest retrieved from reference TRBV7-2 and TRBJ2-2, is GAGVSQSPSNKVTEKGKDVELRCDPISGHTALYWYRQSLGQGLEFLIYFQGNSAPDKSGLPSDRFSAERTGGSVSTLTIQRTQQEDSAVYLCASSISKNWGLEGTGELFFGEGSRLTVL.

The chain combines TRBV14 with TRBJ2-3; maybe TRBD2 (6 bases). The CDR3 has 16 residues. The V end was cut by 1 base, the J end by 2 bases, with 13 bases between. The V gene's germline CDR1 is SGHDN and CDR2 FVKESK. CDR3 residues: CASSQVGGIFTDTQYF. As DNA, the CDR3 is TGTGCCAGCAGCCAAGTTGGCGGGATTTTCACAGATACGCAGTATTTT.

J is TRBJ2-1 and V is TRBV7-3; maybe TRBD2 (6 bases). Trimming removed 0 bases at V and 7 bases at J, with 19 bases between. CDR1 is SGHTA, CDR2 FQGTGA, per germline. The CDR3 length is 17 residues. This chain's CDR3 is CASSLTGGTGLVNEQFF. The CDR3 nucleotides are TGTGCCAGCAGCTTAACCGGCGGGACGGGCCTGGTGAATGAGCAGTTCTTC.

This chain links TRBV28 with TRBJ2-7; D uncertain. Germline-derived CDR1 and CDR2 are MDHEN and SYDVKM. Trimming removed 6 bases at V and 7 bases at J, with 19 bases between. This CDR3 comprises 14 residues. CDR3 DNA: TGTGCCAGCAGCCCACCGGACCTAGGGAATGAGCAGTACTTC. Protein product: CASSPPDLGNEQYF.

The chain uses TRBV14 and TRBJ2-5; tentative D call: TRBD2 (5 bases). The germline V gene has CDR1 SGHDN and CDR2 FVKESK. V was pared by 0 bases and J by 5 bases, with 13 bases between. The CDR3 consists of 15 residues. For the CDR3, the DNA is TGTGCCAGCAGCCAAGACGCGGGTTTTAGGGAGACCCAGTACTTC. Translation: CASSQDAGFRETQYF.